The entry below gives a single T cell receptor (beta chain) sequence along with its context. V was clipped by 5 bases and J by 3 bases; unmatched bases: 6. Looked up from germline, CDR1 is LNHDA and CDR2 is SQIVND (reference sequence). The CDR3 is made up of 14 amino acids. The data originate from a study of siplizumab effects on memory and regulatory T cells. Using immunoSEQ multiplex PCR, the repertoire was profiled, and TCRdb retains in-frame clones only, with some absent. The sample has 95,000 to 100,000 clones, about 90% seen once. This TCR was sampled from a human donor in good health. The chain couples TRBV19 to TRBJ1-1; 7 nucleotides align to TRBD1. The sample was non-Treg CD4+ T cells sorted from blood. CDR3 in amino acids: CASSPIDRDTEAFF. The DNA for the CDR3 is TGTGCCAGTAGTCCCATTGACAGGGACACTGAAGCTTTCTTT.